This T cell receptor beta chain is from a study of blood T cell dynamics during melanoma immunotherapy. Findings and caveats of the study: The study could not tell melanoma-specific clones from general immune activation.

Here immunoSEQ multiplex PCR was the method, and the copy in TCRdb shows in-frame clones only, minus some. The data hold about 11,000 clones, with almost 85% observed a single time. A remark on this clone: The antigen is unknown.

Stated time point: pre-treatment baseline. The source material was blood, sampled from a patient treated with checkpoint blockade. The receptor's source is a human donor with melanoma.

The CDR3 DNA reads as TGTGCCAGCAGCTCACACGGGACTAGCGGCCTATGGGGGGAGCTGTTTTTT. Protein sequence: CASSSHGTSGLWGELFF. The chain employs TRBV5-4 and TRBJ2-2; 11 bases map to TRBD2. From germline, CDR1 is SGHNT and CDR2 YYREEE (reference sequence). J lost 8 bases, V lost 3 bases, and 12 bases had no gene match. CDR3 length: 17 amino acids.